Below, one T cell receptor (beta chain) is given with its context. The antigen it binds to is not known. No base quality information exists; no much larger clone differs at one position. This specimen comes from a study of T cell changes during pregnancy in multiple sclerosis (dated by TCRdb to the late 2010s). General notes on the study: The study examined how the T cell repertoire changed over the course of pregnancy in women with multiple sclerosis.

Cut back by 1 base and 0 bases, the V and J ends lie 15 bases apart. The CDR3 measures 18 amino acids from cysteine to phenylalanine. The retained sequence is limited to the CDR3, 54 bases, with the frame set at the first base. CDR1 and CDR2 are drawn from the germline V gene: SGHTA, FQGNSA. The library was generated by the immunoSEQ multiplex PCR assay. Sourced from immuneACCESS, this table was stored by TCRdb with only in-frame sequences that have V and J called. A share of the clones is absent; for the studies checked, an unresolved V gene accounts for under half, and the remainder has no known explanation. A total of around 41,000 clones appear in this sample, roughly 88% of them only once. The top ten constitute 1.4% of the sample.

This sequence originates from a female donor with multiple sclerosis, enrolled in a pregnancy study. This chain joins TRBV7-2 to TRBJ2-2; a tentative D call is TRBD2 (6 bases match). Sample: PBMCs (not recorded whether the cells were cultured). The DNA sequence follows: TGTGCCAGCAGCTTAGGCTTCGTCTGGGAGGCGAACACCGGGGAGCTGTTTTTT. The translation is CASSLGFVWEANTGELFF.